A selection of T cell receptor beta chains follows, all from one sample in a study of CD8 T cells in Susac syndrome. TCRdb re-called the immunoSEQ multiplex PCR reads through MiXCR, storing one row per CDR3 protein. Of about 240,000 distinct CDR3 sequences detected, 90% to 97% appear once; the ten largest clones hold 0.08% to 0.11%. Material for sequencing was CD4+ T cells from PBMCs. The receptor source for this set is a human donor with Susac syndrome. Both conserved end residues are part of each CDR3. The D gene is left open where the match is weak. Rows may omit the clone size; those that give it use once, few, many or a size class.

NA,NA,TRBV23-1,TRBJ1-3,TGCGCCAGCAGTCGTCTGGGGACCGGCCGGGGCACCATATATTTT,CASSRLGTGRGTIYF
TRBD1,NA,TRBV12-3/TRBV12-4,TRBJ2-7,TGTGCCAGCAGTTCCCGACAGGGGACCTTTTACGAGCAGTACTTC,CASSSRQGTFYEQYF
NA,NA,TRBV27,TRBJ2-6,TGTGCCAGCAGGAATGGCGGGGTGGGGGCCAACGTCCTGACTTTC,CASRNGGVGANVLTF
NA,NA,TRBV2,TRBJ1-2,TGTGCCAGCCCGAGGTTGGACTACTATGGCTACACCTTC,CASPRLDYYGYTF
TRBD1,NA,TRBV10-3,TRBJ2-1,TGTGCCATCAAACGACAGGGCAGCCACAATGAGCAGTTCTTC,CAIKRQGSHNEQFF
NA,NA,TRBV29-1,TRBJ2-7,TGCAGCGTTGTGGTCCTAGCAGACTACGAGCAGTACTTC,CSVVVLADYEQYF
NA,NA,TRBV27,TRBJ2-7,TGTGCCAGCAGTATCCTCGGGCTAGGTCGGACCTACGAGCAGTACTTC,CASSILGLGRTYEQYF
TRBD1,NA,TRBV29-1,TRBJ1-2,TGCAGCGTTGAAGATGAGGGGGCGCGTGGTGGCTACACCTTC,CSVEDEGARGGYTF
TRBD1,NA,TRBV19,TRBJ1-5,TGTGCCAGTAGCTCCGGACAGGGGGTAAGTCAGCCCCAGCATTTT,CASSSGQGVSQPQHF
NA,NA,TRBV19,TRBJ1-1,TGTGCCAGTAGTAGGCATTCCGACCATGAAGCTTTCTTT,CASSRHSDHEAFF
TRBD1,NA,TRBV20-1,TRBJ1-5,TGCAGTGCCCCCACCCAGGGGGCTCAGCCCCAGCATTTT,CSAPTQGAQPQHF
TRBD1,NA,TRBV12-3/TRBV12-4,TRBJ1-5,TGTGCCAGCAGTTTTGGAGGGACAGGGGTCAATCAGCCCCAGCATTTT,CASSFGGTGVNQPQHF
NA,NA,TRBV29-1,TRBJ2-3,TGCAGCGTTGTCCCGGGGCCCACAGATACGCAGTATTTT,CSVVPGPTDTQYF
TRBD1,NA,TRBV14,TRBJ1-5,TGTGCCAGCAGCCAAGCATTAGACAGGGGAGCGCATCAGCCCCAGCATTTT,CASSQALDRGAHQPQHF
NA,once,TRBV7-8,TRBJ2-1,TGTGCCAGCTCCCTAAGGTATCAGAACAATGAGCAGTTCTTC,CASSLRYQNNEQFF
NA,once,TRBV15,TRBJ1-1,TGTGCCACCAGCAGAGATGAGGGGTTTGAAGCTTTCTTT,CATSRDEGFEAFF
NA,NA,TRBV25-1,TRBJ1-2,TGTGCCAGCAGTGAACCCGACAGCTATGGCTACACCTTC,CASSEPDSYGYTF
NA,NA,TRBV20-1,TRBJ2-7,TGCAGTGCCCCTACCGACTACGAGCAGTACTTC,CSAPTDYEQYF
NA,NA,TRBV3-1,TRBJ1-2,TGTGCCAGCACCACAACAACGGGCGGTGGCTACACCTTC,CASTTTTGGGYTF
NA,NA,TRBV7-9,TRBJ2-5,TGTGCCAGCAGCTTAGGTGGGGGCCGGGAGACCCAGTACTTC,CASSLGGGRETQYF
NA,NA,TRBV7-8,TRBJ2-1,TGTGCCAGCAGCCAACGTGCCCTTGGGGGAGGTGAGCAGTTCTTC,CASSQRALGGGEQFF
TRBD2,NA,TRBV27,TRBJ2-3,TGTGCCAGCAGTCCATTAGCGGGAGTCTCAGATACGCAGTATTTT,CASSPLAGVSDTQYF